This T cell receptor beta chain was documented in a study of cytomegalovirus exposure and HLA in healthy donors. Primers for the PCR totalled 60 Vbeta and 13 Jbeta. The protocol was immunoSEQ multiplex PCR, while the TCRdb copy is restricted to in-frame clones and leaves out a portion. The sample holds some 150,000 clones; approximately 80% are singletons and the top ten take 8.5% to 10%. Germline V gene sequence: CDR1 SEHNR, CDR2 FQNEAQ (reference sequence). V was cut by 5 bases and J by 4 bases, with 20 bases left in between. The CDR3 sequence is 16 residues long. The sequence came from a man younger than 35 in good health and CMV-seropositive. V usage is TRBV7-9 and J usage is TRBJ1-1, with D tentatively TRBD1 (6 bases). Sequencing input: PBMCs. CDR3 sequence: CASSQLRGGAGTEAFF. In DNA form, the CDR3 reads TGTGCCAGCAGCCAATTGAGAGGGGGGGCGGGCACTGAAGCTTTCTTT.